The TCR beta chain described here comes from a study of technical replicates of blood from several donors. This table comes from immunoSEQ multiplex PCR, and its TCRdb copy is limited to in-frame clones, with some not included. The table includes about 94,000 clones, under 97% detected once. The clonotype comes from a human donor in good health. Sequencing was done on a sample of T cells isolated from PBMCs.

The CDR3 loop reads CATSRDPTINPWNEQFF. The CDR3, as DNA: TGTGCCACCAGCAGGGATCCGACTATCAACCCGTGGAATGAGCAGTTCTTC. The chain carries TRBV15 and TRBJ2-1; weak D call: TRBD2 (5 bases). The ends were cut back, 3 bases at V and 7 bases at J, with 22 bases in the middle. This CDR3 has 17 residues. The germline gives CDR1 LNHNV, CDR2 YYDKDF (reference sequence).